This TCR beta chain was sequenced during a study of blood T cells in healthy people across ages. Findings of the study overall: When set beside aged donors, long-lived donors presented more naive CD4+ cells and higher diversity.

V lost 4 bases and J 7 bases, leaving 13 bases between the germline ends. CDR3 size: 13 residues. The germline CDR1 and CDR2 sequences are SGHVS and FNYEAQ. Next came a second PCR, run for about 7 to 12 cycles, which used a sample-barcoded 5' primer along with a J-beta primer mix. Each of the cDNA molecules was tagged by a template-switch adaptor with 12 random nucleotides. TCRdb re-analysed the 5' RACE reads in MiXCR, keeping a single row per CDR3 protein. The repertoire holds around 1,800,000 distinct CDR3 sequences, around 40% seen once, with roughly 24% in the top ten. This clonotype has more than one count but fewer than ten. As yet, its antigen is unknown. The donors, all healthy, were Caucasians living in Russia, aged about 6 to 100.

The chain has TRBV7-6 and TRBJ1-2; maybe TRBD1 (6 bases). The sequence was collected from a human donor in good health. Material for sequencing was blood. CDR3 loop: CASSSSQGIGYTF. CDR3 nucleotides: TGTGCCAGCAGCTCCAGTCAGGGGATTGGCTACACCTTC.